The 18 T cell receptor beta chains below all came from one sample that was sequenced in a study of cytomegalovirus exposure and HLA in healthy donors. Profiled with immunoSEQ multiplex PCR; TCRdb holds only in-frame clones, not every one. The table lists under 300,000 clones, 65% to 90% of them singletons. The material sequenced was PBMCs. These receptors all stem from a woman younger than 35 in good health and CMV-seronegative.

The chain joins TRBV19 to TRBJ1-2; D perhaps matches TRBD1 (6 bases). The CDR3 is made up of 13 amino acids. Germline values: CDR1 LNHDA, CDR2 SQIVND (reference sequence). The ends were cut back, 7 bases at V and 0 bases at J, with 9 bases in the middle. The DNA for the CDR3 is TGTGCCAGTACCCGGACAGCTAACTATGGCTACACCTTC. It yields the protein CASTRTANYGYTF.

V is TRBV2 and J is TRBJ2-3; D perhaps matches TRBD1 (5 bases). Per the germline V gene, CDR1 is SNHLY and CDR2 is FYNNEI. The CDR3 runs to 15 residues. V gave up 3 bases and J gave up 4 bases, with 14 bases separating them. The chain's CDR3 is CASSDLQGGSDTQYF. CDR3 DNA: TGTGCCAGCAGTGACCTGCAGGGTGGTTCAGATACGCAGTATTTT.

In nucleotides, the CDR3 is TGTGCCAGCAGTTCCTTCGGGCCAGCGGGGGAGACCCAGTACTTC. Residues: CASSSFGPAGETQYF. V and J are TRBV28 and TRBJ2-5; 7 bases match TRBD2. The CDR3 is made up of 15 amino acids. The germline CDR1 and CDR2 sequences are MDHEN and SYDVKM. V was pared by 4 bases and J by 5 bases, with 10 bases of the junction left unmatched.

This rearrangement joins TRBV27 to TRBJ1-1, with D maybe TRBD1 (6 bases). The CDR3 consists of 17 residues. Germline CDR1 reads MNHEY; CDR2 reads SMNVEV (reference sequence). Deletions cut 4 bases from V and 1 base from J, with 19 bases between. The CDR3 loop reads CASSSYDFRTANTEAFF. CDR3 bases: TGTGCCAGCAGTTCCTACGACTTTCGGACAGCGAACACTGAAGCTTTCTTT.

The chain links TRBV19 to TRBJ2-5; D is undetermined. The CDR3 consists of 14 residues. Germline V CDR1 and CDR2: LNHDA, SQIVND (reference sequence). V lost 3 bases and J 2 bases, leaving 10 bases between the germline ends. In DNA form, the CDR3 reads TGTGCCAGTAGTATGGGCATTAATCAAGAGACCCAGTACTTC. Its translation is CASSMGINQETQYF. The full variable domain, with the rest looked up from reference TRBV19 and TRBJ2-5, is DGGITQSPKYLFRKEGQNVTLSCEQNLNHDAMYWYRQDPGQGLRLIYYSQIVNDFQKGDIAEGYSVSREKKESFPLTVTSAQKNPTAFYLCASSMGINQETQYFGPGTRLLVL.

The V and J genes are TRBV7-9 and TRBJ1-2; a possible D gene is TRBD1 (5 bases). The CDR3 is 13 amino acids. V shed 7 bases and J shed 6 bases, with 15 bases lying between them. Germline CDR1 is SEHNR and CDR2 is FQNEAQ (reference sequence). In DNA, the CDR3 is TGTGCCAGCACTTCTACCTGGGGGGATGGCTACACCTTC. This translates into CASTSTWGDGYTF.

This chain joins TRBV7-9 and TRBJ1-5; 8 nucleotides match TRBD1. Germline lookup yields CDR1 SEHNR and CDR2 FQNEAQ (reference sequence). V was pared by 7 bases and J by 0 bases, with 14 bases of the junction left unmatched. This CDR3 region has 18 residues. The CDR3, as DNA: TGTGCCAGCACCAGACAGGGGAAAACTGTACATAGCAATCAGCCCCAGCATTTT. Protein product: CASTRQGKTVHSNQPQHF.

The chain recombines TRBV9 with TRBJ1-1; D is perhaps TRBD1 (6 bases). The CDR3 is 15 amino acids. The V end was cut by 1 base, the J end by 1 base, with 11 bases between. CDR1 and CDR2 from the germline V gene are SGDLS and YYNGEE. CDR3 loop: CASSVLQGGNTEAFF. CDR3 in DNA: TGTGCCAGCAGCGTATTACAGGGTGGGAACACTGAAGCTTTCTTT.

The gene calls are TRBV19 and TRBJ2-7; TRBD2 might be the D (7 bases). The CDR3 loop spans 14 amino acids. The germline CDR1 and CDR2 sequences are LNHDA and SQIVND (reference sequence). The V end was cut by 7 bases, the J end by 4 bases, with 17 bases between. This chain's CDR3 is CASTPGRGGYEQYF. The DNA for the CDR3 is TGTGCCAGTACCCCGGGGAGGGGGGGATACGAGCAGTACTTC.

CDR3 DNA: TGTGCCTGGAGTGTATACATAAACATAGAGACCCAGTACTTC. This encodes CAWSVYINIETQYF. This rearrangement joins TRBV30 to TRBJ2-5; D unclear. V dropped 0 bases and J dropped 4 bases, with 12 bases sitting between them. CDR3 length: 14 residues. Germline V gene data show CDR1 as GTSNPN and CDR2 as SVGIG (reference sequence). Full variable domain (remainder filled in from reference TRBV30 and TRBJ2-5): SQTIHQWPATLVQPVGSPLSLECTVEGTSNPNLYWYRQAAGRGLQLLFYSVGIGQISSEVPQNLSASRPQDRQFILSSKKLLLSDSGFYLCAWSVYINIETQYFGPGTRLLVL.

V is TRBV27 and J is TRBJ1-2, with a tentative D call TRBD1 (5 bases). V lost 6 bases, J lost 0 bases, and 14 bases lay in between. The germline gives CDR1 MNHEY, CDR2 SMNVEV (reference sequence). There are 15 residues in the CDR3. The CDR3 DNA follows: TGTGCCAGCAGATCCCTGGGGGACTCTAACTATGGCTACACCTTC. Its protein product is CASRSLGDSNYGYTF.

The chain has TRBV12-2 and TRBJ1-1. TRBV12-2 represents a pseudogene. The CDR3 contains 13 residues. The CDR3 bases are TGTGCAAGTCGCTCCCCGGTCAAGGCGGCGACTTTCTTT. This gives the protein CASRSPVKAATFF.

The V call is TRBV7-9, the J call TRBJ2-5; 9 nucleotides match TRBD1. V dropped 6 bases and J dropped 5; count of bases not matched to a gene: 7. This CDR3 has 14 residues. Germline V gives CDR1 SEHNR, CDR2 FQNEAQ (reference sequence). CDR3 coding DNA: TGTGCCAGCAGTCAACAGGGGGCACGGGAGACCCAGTACTTC. It encodes CASSQQGARETQYF.

This clone occurred once. The chain has TRBV5-1 and TRBJ2-6; the match to TRBD1 covers 8 bases. Trimming removed 3 bases from V and 2 bases from J; junction bases left unmatched: 4. CDR1 is SGHRS and CDR2 is YFSETQ in the germline V gene. The CDR3 loop spans 16 amino acids. CDR3 loop: CASSWLQGAGANVLTF. The CDR3 DNA sequence: TGCGCCAGCAGCTGGTTACAGGGGGCTGGGGCCAACGTCCTGACTTTC.

The rearrangement joins TRBV27 to TRBJ2-7; 7 nucleotides match TRBD1. Germline trimming cut 5 bases from V and 5 bases from J; bases unmatched to any gene: 12. The length of the CDR3 is 15 residues. CDR1 MNHEY and CDR2 SMNVEV come from the germline V gene (reference sequence). CDR3 sequence: CASSRPETGWHEQYF. The CDR3 DNA reads as TGTGCCAGCAGTCGCCCAGAGACAGGGTGGCACGAGCAGTACTTC.

J is TRBJ1-1 and V is TRBV5-1, with a possible D match to TRBD1 (6 bases). The germline V gene encodes CDR1 SGHRS and CDR2 YFSETQ. The CDR3 is made up of 14 amino acids. V lost 0 bases and J 4 bases, leaving 10 bases between the germline ends. CDR3 DNA: TGCGCCAGCAGCTTGGACAGGGCTGCCACTGAAGCTTTCTTT. It codes for CASSLDRAATEAFF.

The chain links TRBV28 to TRBJ2-7, with a weak D call TRBD1 (6 bases). There are 14 residues in the CDR3. V was clipped by 6 bases and J by 3 bases, with 15 bases between them. From germline, CDR1 is MDHEN and CDR2 SYDVKM. This CDR3 is CASRNSGTRYEQYF. The DNA for the CDR3 is TGTGCCAGCAGGAACTCCGGGACACGCTACGAGCAGTACTTC.

CDR3 loop: CASSYATGVYYGYTF. DNA for the CDR3: TGTGCCAGCAGTTACGCGACAGGGGTTTACTATGGCTACACCTTC. V gene TRBV27 combines with J gene TRBJ1-2; 8 bases match TRBD1. With 4 bases clipped from V and 3 bases from J, the junction kept 7 bases outside the gene matches. The CDR3 loop spans 15 amino acids. CDR1 MNHEY and CDR2 SMNVEV come from the germline V gene (reference sequence).